This TCR beta chain stems from a study of early T cells in non-severe SARS-CoV-2 infection. Study-level information: Sequenced bulk RNA came from whole blood that was unsorted, and chains were unpaired.

Trimming removed 0 bases at V and 2 bases at J, with 11 bases between. The germline V gene has CDR1 SGHRS and CDR2 YFSETQ. This CDR3 is built from 15 residues. This clonotype occurred many times. What it binds is unknown. Unique molecular identifiers were affixed to single, distinct cDNA molecules. TCRdb called the 5' RACE reads again in MiXCR, with one record for every CDR3 protein. The data hold 20,000 to 30,000 distinct CDR3 sequences, with about 4.5% observed a single time. Whole-study results and caveats: Anti-spike CD8 responses were favored by VDJdb matching, which missed private and CD4 specificities.

This TCR was recovered from an adult who was a healthcare worker with PCR-confirmed SARS-CoV-2 infection or an uninfected control (not recorded which). The chain uses TRBV5-1 and TRBJ1-1; no firm D call. Sequencing was done on a sample of whole blood. CDR3 bases: TGCGCCAGCAGCTTGGTCGGTACACATAACACTGAAGCTTTCTTT. This gives the protein CASSLVGTHNTEAFF.